Below are 4 T cell receptor beta chains sequenced from a single sample in a study of identical twins. TCRdb ran MiXCR on the 5' RACE reads and lists one entry per CDR3 protein. The table has 400,000 to 650,000 distinct CDR3 sequences, about 20% seen once. This sample was shared with a second study, whose subject was T cells expressing NK-cell markers.

The sample consisted of CD4+ T cells sorted from blood. These receptors were collected from a young woman in good health.

This clonotype has more than one count but fewer than ten. The V call is TRBV7-2, the J call TRBJ2-7, with TRBD2 matching over 13 bases. Per the germline V gene, CDR1 is SGHTA and CDR2 is FQGNSA. This CDR3 contains 15 residues. V lost 5 bases and J lost 4; bases outside the gene matches: 5. The CDR3 protein is CASSIRTSGSYEQYF. Written as DNA, the CDR3 is TGTGCCAGCAGCATCCGGACTAGCGGGAGTTACGAGCAGTACTTC.

The chain uses TRBV29-1 and TRBJ2-1; perhaps TRBD2 as D (8 bases). V was cut by 1 base and J by 7 bases, with 23 bases left in between. This CDR3 comprises 17 residues. CDR1 is SQVTM and CDR2 is ANQGSEA in the germline V gene. Here the CDR3 reads CSVEGQGLVGGNNEQFF. The CDR3 DNA is TGCAGCGTTGAAGGACAGGGACTAGTAGGGGGGAATAATGAGCAGTTCTTC.

The J gene is TRBJ1-5, the V gene TRBV4-3, with D possibly TRBD1 on 6 matching bases. V was shortened by 0 bases and J by 11 bases, with 17 bases between the two germline ends. This CDR3 contains 15 residues. Germline lookup yields CDR1 LGHNA and CDR2 YSLEER. This CDR3 reads CASSQEGQGSEAQHF. For the CDR3, the DNA is TGCGCCAGCAGCCAAGAGGGCCAGGGGAGTGAGGCCCAGCATTTT.

CDR3 sequence reads: CASSLERGGAFF. The CDR3, as DNA: TGTGCCAGCAGCTTAGAAAGGGGGGGAGCTTTCTTT. The chain has TRBV11-2 and TRBJ1-1; weak D call: TRBD1 (6 bases). This CDR3 has 12 residues. In germline, CDR1 is SGHAT, CDR2 FQNNGV. Trimming cost V 0 bases and J 10 bases, with 9 bases left between them.